The 11 T cell receptor beta chains in this list originate from one sample, sequenced in a study of T cell responses to AZD1222 COVID-19 vaccine. Sequenced by immunoSEQ multiplex PCR; TCRdb stores in-frame clones only, minus some. This table holds fewer than 200,000 clones, about 91% found once. The sample in question was peripheral blood, obtained 28 days after the second AZD1222 dose. These receptors originate from an adult who received the AZD1222 COVID-19 vaccine.

This clone came up once. V usage is TRBV24-1 and J usage is TRBJ2-3; TRBD2 might be the D (5 bases). CDR1 and CDR2 (germline): KGHDR, SFDVKD. Trimming removed 3 bases at V and 6 bases at J, with 24 bases between. The CDR3 consists of 18 residues. The CDR3 is CATSDIPWAGEGRDTQYF. The CDR3 region has the DNA TGTGCCACCAGTGATATCCCCTGGGCGGGCGAGGGTAGGGATACGCAGTATTTT.

This clone was recorded a few times. This chain connects TRBV7-9 to TRBJ1-2; maybe TRBD1 (5 bases). The germline CDR1 and CDR2 sequences are SEHNR and FQNEAQ (reference sequence). This CDR3 region has 14 residues. V lost 5 bases, J lost 5 bases, and 15 bases lay in between. DNA of the CDR3: TGTGCCAGCAGCCCGGGGACGGTCTCTTATGGCTACACCTTC. This sequence encodes CASSPGTVSYGYTF.

The rearrangement joins TRBV7-9 to TRBJ1-4; 7 positions agree with TRBD1. The CDR3 contains 16 residues. With V trimmed by 4 bases and J by 5 bases, 10 bases remained unmatched. Per germline, CDR1 SEHNR and CDR2 FQNEAQ (reference sequence). CDR3 DNA: TGTGCCAGCAGCTCAACCCGGACAGGAGCCAATGAAAAACTGTTTTTT. This codes for CASSSTRTGANEKLFF.

The rearrangement links TRBV27 to TRBJ2-3, with 13 bases matching TRBD2. CDR3 length: 18 amino acids. The germline V gene has CDR1 MNHEY and CDR2 SMNVEV (reference sequence). V gave up 4 bases and J gave up 0 bases; unmatched junction bases: 7. The CDR3 nucleotides are TGTGCCAGCAGTTCCCCGGGACTAGCGGGGACTAGCACAGATACGCAGTATTTT. Translation: CASSSPGLAGTSTDTQYF.

J is TRBJ2-3 and V is TRBV9; 8 nucleotides match TRBD2. Trimming took 0 bases from V and 4 from J; bases not matched to a gene: 13. Germline-derived CDR1 and CDR2 are SGDLS and YYNGEE. CDR3 size: 18 residues. Written as DNA, the CDR3 is TGTGCCAGCAGCGTAGGAAACGGGGGGGCCTGGAGCGCAGATACGCAGTATTTT. Protein: CASSVGNGGAWSADTQYF.

J is TRBJ2-1 and V is TRBV4-2; D might be TRBD2 (5 bases). Per the germline V gene, CDR1 is LGHNA and CDR2 is YNFKEQ. The V and J ends lost 0 bases and 15 bases respectively, with 15 bases between them. The CDR3 extends over 13 amino acids. CDR3 bases: TGTGCCAGCAGCCAAGATAGGCCTAGCCCGAGGTTCTTC. Translation gives CASSQDRPSPRFF.

The chain has TRBV28 and TRBJ1-2; D is ambiguous. The V gene lost 7 bases and the J gene lost 2 bases, with 14 bases spanning the gap. Germline CDR1 reads MDHEN; CDR2 reads SYDVKM. CDR3 length equals 14 residues. This chain's CDR3 is CASTQTRENYGYTF. In DNA form, the CDR3 reads TGTGCCAGCACCCAGACGAGGGAAAACTATGGCTACACCTTC.

V usage is TRBV27 and J usage is TRBJ1-5; D unresolved. Germline-derived CDR1 and CDR2 are MNHEY and SMNVEV (reference sequence). The length of the CDR3 is 13 residues. V dropped 2 bases and J dropped 4 bases, with 6 bases sitting between them. The CDR3 sequence is CASSLARNQPQHF. As DNA, the CDR3 is TGTGCCAGCAGTTTAGCAAGAAATCAGCCCCAGCATTTT.

The chain has TRBV7-6 and TRBJ2-3, with TRBD2 matching over 9 bases. The junction had 8 bases not matched to a gene; V was cut back by 5 bases and J by 2 bases. The CDR3 length is 16 residues. The V gene's germline CDR1 is SGHVS and CDR2 FNYEAQ. The CDR3 region is CASSLIAGANTDTQYF. CDR3 DNA sequence: TGTGCCAGCAGCCTTATAGCGGGGGCCAACACAGATACGCAGTATTTT. Variable domain in full (rest from reference TRBV7-6 and TRBJ2-3): GAGVSQSPRYKVTKRGQDVALRCDPISGHVSLYWYRQALGQGPEFLTYFNYEAQQDKSGLPNDRFSAERPEGSISTLTIQRTEQRDSAMYRCASSLIAGANTDTQYFGPGTRLTVL.

This clone was seen only once. This chain links TRBV12-3 or TRBV12-4 with TRBJ1-1; 7 nucleotides agree with TRBD1. V gave up 2 bases and J gave up 7 bases; unmatched junction bases: 4. The CDR3 contains 13 residues. The CDR3 sequence: CASSLIGGGEAFF. CDR3 DNA sequence: TGTGCCAGCAGTTTAATAGGGGGCGGTGAAGCTTTCTTT.

This chain joins TRBV5-1 and TRBJ2-3; D call uncertain. The V end lost 0 bases, the J end lost 2 bases, and 7 bases lay between the germline ends. The CDR3 loop spans 14 amino acids. Germline assignment: CDR1 SGHRS and CDR2 YFSETQ. This CDR3 is CASSLELNTDTQYF. The CDR3 DNA reads TGCGCCAGCAGCTTGGAGCTTAACACAGATACGCAGTATTTT.